This T cell receptor beta chain stems from a study of shared clonotypes between healthy human individuals. Study-wide results and caveats: Generation of non-shared clonotypes was less probable than generation of clonotypes shared by all four donors.

This clone was observed a few times. Its antigen is as yet unknown. The assay was immunoSEQ multiplex PCR, and TCRdb's table has in-frame clones only and misses some. The table has around 88,000 clones, roughly two thirds seen once. CD8 memory merged CD45RO+ with CCR7-negative CD45RA+ TemRA cells. The receptor was isolated from a man younger than 40 in good health. The source material was memory CD8+ T cells sorted from blood. Described subset: CD45RO+ cells pooled with CCR7-negative TemRA cells.

The CDR3: CASSVAEGYTEAFF. CDR3 nucleotides: TGTGCCAGCAGCGTAGCAGAGGGTTACACTGAAGCTTTCTTT. This chain connects TRBV9 to TRBJ1-1; D gene unclear. CDR3 size: 14 residues. The ends were cut back, 0 bases at V and 3 bases at J, with 9 bases in the middle. Germline V gene sequence: CDR1 SGDLS, CDR2 YYNGEE. The full variable domain, completed using reference TRBV9 and TRBJ1-1, is DSGVTQTPKHLITATGQRVTLRCSPRSGDLSVYWYQQSLDQGLQFLIQYYNGEERAKGNILERFSAQQFPDLHSELNLSSLELGDSALYFCASSVAEGYTEAFFGQGTRLTVV.